This passage covers 29 T cell receptor beta chains from one sample sequenced in a study of cytomegalovirus exposure and HLA in healthy donors. PCR primers comprised 60 Vbeta and 13 Jbeta primers. TCRdb's copy holds only in-frame clones and misses some; the assay was immunoSEQ multiplex PCR. The repertoire holds 110,000 or so clones, with roughly 76% as singletons. Sequencing was carried out using PBMCs. These receptors all stem from a man in his fifties or sixties in good health and CMV-seropositive.

Comments on this clone: One junction end does not reproduce the germline sequence, and a read error may be involved. The rearrangement links TRBV19 to TRBJ1-5; D remains ambiguous. CDR1 and CDR2 from the germline V gene are LNHDA and SQIVND (reference sequence). CDR3 length equals 12 residues. CDR3 sequence reads: CASNIASQPQHF. The CDR3, as DNA: TGTGCCAGTAATATAGCGTCCCAGCCCCAGCATTTT.

The chain carries TRBV6-5 and TRBJ1-1; D gene uncertain. V was pared by 6 bases and J by 0 bases, with 8 bases between. The CDR3 spans 13 residues. CDR1 MNHEY and CDR2 SVGAGI come from the germline V gene. The CDR3 sequence: CASSYSLNTEAFF. Here the CDR3 DNA reads TGTGCCAGCAGCTATAGCCTGAACACTGAAGCTTTCTTT.

V and J are TRBV27 and TRBJ2-6; D gene uncertain. V shed 4 bases and J shed 0 bases, with 7 bases lying between them. The CDR3 loop spans 15 amino acids. In germline, CDR1 is MNHEY, CDR2 SMNVEV (reference sequence). CDR3: CASSSPSSGANVLTF. DNA for the CDR3: TGTGCCAGCAGTTCCCCTAGCTCTGGGGCCAACGTCCTGACTTTC.

Worth noting for this clone: At the DNA level, this CDR3 is encoded by other sequences in the same sample as well. The V gene is TRBV9, the J gene TRBJ2-2, with 7 bases that match TRBD1. Germline lookup yields CDR1 SGDLS and CDR2 YYNGEE. V lost 0 bases to trimming and J lost 6 bases; unmatched junction nucleotides: 5. The CDR3 spans 15 residues. The CDR3 protein is CASSVAPGGAGELFF. In DNA, the CDR3 is TGTGCCAGCAGCGTAGCTCCAGGGGGAGCCGGGGAGCTGTTTTTT.

The chain recombines TRBV10-1 with TRBJ2-2, with 7 positions matching TRBD2. This CDR3 contains 14 residues. With 4 bases clipped from V and 4 bases from J, the junction kept 3 bases outside the gene matches. The germline V gene encodes CDR1 WNHNN and CDR2 SYGVQD (reference sequence). The CDR3 spells CASSGGGGTGELFF. CDR3 nucleotides: TGCGCCAGCAGTGGTGGCGGGGGCACCGGGGAGCTGTTTTTT.

This chain uses TRBV28 with TRBJ1-5; tentative D call: TRBD1 (6 bases). CDR3 length equals 15 residues. CDR1 and CDR2 (germline): MDHEN, SYDVKM. V dropped 6 bases and J dropped 3 bases, with 15 bases sitting between them. CDR3 sequence reads: CASSLRGGANQPQHF. CDR3 coding DNA: TGTGCCAGCAGCCTCAGGGGAGGGGCCAATCAGCCCCAGCATTTT.

In its sample, this clone was seen a few times. The chain is built from TRBV28 and TRBJ1-3; D is ambiguous. CDR1 MDHEN and CDR2 SYDVKM come from the germline V gene. V was shortened by 5 bases and J by 4 bases, with 6 bases between the two germline ends. The CDR3 consists of 12 residues. CDR3 sequence reads: CASSVSGNTIYF. The DNA of the CDR3 is TGTGCCAGCAGTGTCTCGGGAAACACCATATATTTT.

Regarding this clone: A junction end diverges from the germline sequence, so it may reflect a read error. V usage is TRBV6-5 and J usage is TRBJ2-2, with a weak D call TRBD2 (5 bases). The germline V gene encodes CDR1 MNHEY and CDR2 SVGAGI. This CDR3 has 16 amino acids. The CDR3 region has the DNA TGTGCCAGCAGTTACTCGATTGGGGAGTGGACCGGGGAGCCGTTTTTT. Amino acid sequence: CASSYSIGEWTGEPFF.

The rearrangement links TRBV5-4 to TRBJ2-1, with D hard to call. Germline V gene data show CDR1 as SGHNT and CDR2 as YYREEE (reference sequence). V was cut by 0 bases and J by 0 bases, with 10 bases left in between. This CDR3 has 16 residues. CDR3 DNA sequence: TGTGCCAGCAGCTTGGGACGGAGCAGCTCCTACAATGAGCAGTTCTTC. Its translation: CASSLGRSSSYNEQFF. The full variable domain, rest sourced from reference TRBV5-4 and TRBJ2-1, is ETGVTQSPTHLIKTRGQQVTLRCSSQSGHNTVSWYQQALGQGPQFIFQYYREEENGRGNFPPRFSGLQFPNYSSELNVNALELDDSALYLCASSLGRSSSYNEQFFGPGTRLTVL.

The chain combines TRBV6-1 with TRBJ2-1; a weak D match, TRBD2 (7 bases). CDR3 length: 14 amino acids. The ends were cut back, 8 bases at V and 5 bases at J, with 16 bases in the middle. From germline, CDR1 is MNHNS and CDR2 SASEGT. The CDR3 spells CASRSGRGDNEQFF. The CDR3 DNA sequence: TGTGCCAGCCGTTCGGGGAGGGGGGACAATGAGCAGTTCTTC.

The chain carries TRBV9 and TRBJ1-1; TRBD1 is a possible D gene (5 bases). Trimming took 1 base from V and 6 from J, leaving 10 bases between them. The CDR3 runs 13 residues. In germline, CDR1 is SGDLS, CDR2 YYNGEE. The CDR3, as DNA: TGTGCCAGCAGCGTAAATCCGGGGGCTGAAGCTTTCTTT. This encodes CASSVNPGAEAFF.

The rearrangement uses TRBV15 and TRBJ2-2; TRBD1 is a possible D gene (5 bases). The CDR3 consists of 16 residues. The germline V and J ends were trimmed by 0 bases and 4 bases, with 12 bases remaining between them. CDR1 is LNHNV, CDR2 YYDKDF, per germline (reference sequence). CDR3 DNA: TGTGCCACCAGCAGAGAGGAAGGGGCGCGCACCGGGGAGCTGTTTTTT. It encodes CATSREEGARTGELFF. The full variable domain, rest sourced from reference TRBV15 and TRBJ2-2, is DAMVIQNPRYQVTQFGKPVTLSCSQTLNHNVMYWYQQKSSQAPKLLFHYYDKDFNNEADTPDNFQSRRPNTSFCFLDIRSPGLGDTAMYLCATSREEGARTGELFFGEGSRLTVL.

The J gene is TRBJ2-7, the V gene TRBV15; 8 bases agree with TRBD1. Unmatched junction bases numbered 9, after V lost 6 bases and J lost 2 bases. CDR3 length: 15 residues. The V gene's germline CDR1 is LNHNV and CDR2 YYDKDF (reference sequence). The CDR3 protein is CATRRTGNRAYEQYF. The CDR3, as DNA: TGTGCCACCAGGCGGACAGGGAACAGGGCCTACGAGCAGTACTTC.

V and J are TRBV5-6 and TRBJ1-2; D is perhaps TRBD1 (6 bases). The germline V gene encodes CDR1 SGHDT and CDR2 YYEEEE. The CDR3 sequence is 14 residues long. The V and J ends lost 0 bases and 4 bases respectively, with 10 bases between them. DNA for the CDR3: TGTGCCAGCAGCTTGGGACAGGCTGCCTATGGCTACACCTTC. It translates to CASSLGQAAYGYTF.

The chain joins TRBV4-1 to TRBJ1-1; TRBD1 aligns across 7 bases. J lost 1 base, V lost 3 bases, and 11 bases had no gene match. Germline V gene sequence: CDR1 MGHRA, CDR2 YSYEKL. The CDR3 has 17 residues. DNA of the CDR3: TGCGCCAGCAGCCATCTGGGTAATAGACAGGGGAACACTGAAGCTTTCTTT. It codes for CASSHLGNRQGNTEAFF.

The V call is TRBV27, the J call TRBJ2-5, with D perhaps TRBD1 (8 bases). The CDR3 has 17 amino acids. The germline gives CDR1 MNHEY, CDR2 SMNVEV (reference sequence). Trimming removed 8 bases at V and 4 bases at J, with 26 bases between. The CDR3 reads CASGRVAGGLRAETQYF. The CDR3, as DNA: TGTGCCAGCGGGAGGGTGGCAGGGGGCCTCCGGGCAGAGACCCAGTACTTC.

CDR3 loop: CASSFRDLSYEQYF. In nucleotides, the CDR3 is TGCGCCAGCAGCTTCCGGGATCTCTCCTACGAGCAGTACTTC. The chain has TRBV5-1 and TRBJ2-7, with a possible D match to TRBD2 (5 bases). The V end lost 2 bases, the J end lost 0 bases, and 9 bases lay between the germline ends. The CDR3 spans 14 residues. CDR1 is SGHRS and CDR2 is YFSETQ in the germline V gene.

This clone turned up a few times. The chain combines TRBV29-1 with TRBJ1-1; 7 bases map to TRBD1. The CDR3 loop spans 14 amino acids. Germline V CDR1 and CDR2: SQVTM, ANQGSEA. The trim removed 6 bases at V and 0 bases at J, leaving 7 bases unmatched. CDR3 region: CSVHPDRVNTEAFF. CDR3 DNA sequence: TGCAGCGTACACCCCGACAGGGTGAACACTGAAGCTTTCTTT.

This clone was observed a handful of times. This chain uses TRBV5-1 with TRBJ2-1, with 9 bases that match TRBD2. The CDR3 runs 14 residues. V dropped 0 bases and J dropped 6; count of bases not matched to a gene: 1. Germline assignment: CDR1 SGHRS and CDR2 YFSETQ. This CDR3 reads CASSLELAGNEQFF. CDR3 nucleotides: TGCGCCAGCAGCTTGGAACTAGCGGGCAATGAGCAGTTCTTC.

This chain joins TRBV7-9 and TRBJ1-2; TRBD1 is a possible D gene (6 bases). The germline gives CDR1 SEHNR, CDR2 FQNEAQ (reference sequence). The CDR3 loop spans 14 amino acids. V lost 3 bases to trimming and J lost 4 bases, with 12 bases between them. CDR3 coding DNA: TGTGCCAGCAGCTTCACAGGGATGAGCTATGGCTACACCTTC. It translates to CASSFTGMSYGYTF.

In regard to this clone: This same CDR3 is encoded by further DNA sequences in the sample. The genes are TRBV5-1 and TRBJ1-5; no firm D call. Trimming removed 1 base from V and 2 bases from J, with 7 bases in between. This CDR3 has 14 amino acids. The germline V gene has CDR1 SGHRS and CDR2 YFSETQ. CDR3 loop: CASSLTTGNQPQHF. Here the CDR3 DNA reads TGCGCCAGCAGCTTGACTACCGGCAATCAGCCCCAGCATTTT.

The chain couples TRBV6-5 to TRBJ1-1, with 10 bases lining up with TRBD1. The junction had 13 bases not matched to a gene; V was cut back by 7 bases and J by 11 bases. This CDR3 is built from 14 residues. Germline lookup yields CDR1 MNHEY and CDR2 SVGAGI. This CDR3 reads CASTIGTGAASAFF. CDR3 in DNA: TGTGCCAGCACCATAGGGACAGGGGCTGCTTCGGCTTTCTTT.

Only one count was recorded for this clone. The chain links TRBV4-1 to TRBJ2-1; weak D call: TRBD1 (6 bases). Per the germline V gene, CDR1 is MGHRA and CDR2 is YSYEKL. This CDR3 has 14 amino acids. Trimming cost V 4 bases and J 10 bases, with 17 bases left between them. CDR3 in DNA: TGCGCCAGCAGCCCATTTGGACAGACGGGAGAGCAGTTCTTC. It encodes CASSPFGQTGEQFF.

This chain connects TRBV4-1 to TRBJ1-2, with D maybe TRBD1 (5 bases). Germline CDR1 and CDR2: MGHRA and YSYEKL. Between the trimmed V and J ends, which lost 1 base and 1 base, there was a span of 13 bases. The CDR3 extends over 16 amino acids. The CDR3 protein is CASSQVFQGGNYGYTF. DNA for the CDR3: TGCGCCAGCAGCCAAGTATTCCAGGGAGGTAACTATGGCTACACCTTC.

In this sample, this clone turned up once. The chain carries TRBV9 and TRBJ1-1, with D unclear. Trimming took 4 bases from V and 4 from J, leaving 14 bases between them. This CDR3 is built from 14 residues. Germline lookup yields CDR1 SGDLS and CDR2 YYNGEE. CDR3 bases: TGTGCCAGCAGCCTGGTATCGGGAGTCACTGAAGCTTTCTTT. Its protein is CASSLVSGVTEAFF.

This chain joins TRBV27 and TRBJ2-5; 8 positions match TRBD2. Per the germline V gene, CDR1 is MNHEY and CDR2 is SMNVEV (reference sequence). Germline trimming cut 5 bases from V and 5 bases from J; bases unmatched to any gene: 16. The CDR3 covers 17 residues. The chain's CDR3 is CASSLPSAAGVPETQYF. CDR3 sequence (DNA): TGTGCCAGCAGTCTGCCCTCCGCAGCGGGAGTGCCGGAGACCCAGTACTTC.

This clone was seen just once. This chain uses TRBV27 with TRBJ2-2; TRBD2 might be the D (5 bases). The germline V gene has CDR1 MNHEY and CDR2 SMNVEV (reference sequence). The V gene lost 3 bases and the J gene lost 3 bases, with 8 bases spanning the gap. CDR3 size: 14 residues. The CDR3 DNA reads as TGTGCCAGCAGTTTTAGCGCGGACACCGGGGAGCTGTTTTTT. This translates into CASSFSADTGELFF.

Written as DNA, the CDR3 is TGTGCCAGCTCACCGGACAGGGTATATGGCTACACCTTC. Protein product: CASSPDRVYGYTF. The chain combines TRBV18 with TRBJ1-2, with 8 positions matching TRBD1. V dropped 3 bases and J dropped 5; count of bases not matched to a gene: 2. Germline V gene lookup returns CDR1 KGHSH and CDR2 LQKENI. The length of the CDR3 is 13 residues.

The chain joins TRBV27 to TRBJ1-1; the D is unclear. The CDR3 runs to 13 residues. CDR1 and CDR2 from the germline V gene are MNHEY and SMNVEV (reference sequence). Trimming removed 7 bases from V and 4 bases from J, with 13 bases in between. CDR3 nucleotides: TGTGCCAGCATAGCGGGATGGGGCACTGAAGCTTTCTTT. This gives the protein CASIAGWGTEAFF.